Listed below are T cell receptor beta chains from one sample, sequenced in a study of blood T cell repertoires in COVID-19. The data were produced by immunoSEQ multiplex PCR, yet TCRdb's version contains in-frame clones alone and is incomplete. Altogether fewer than 40,000 clones are present, approximately 80% being singletons, with the ten largest covering roughly a third. Sequenced material: peripheral blood. These receptors all stem from a man older than 75 with acute or convalescent COVID-19. Both conserved end residues are part of each CDR3. The order of the fields is CDR3 DNA, CDR3 protein, J gene, V gene, D gene, clone size. D genes are given only for firm matches. Where a row states a size, it is once, few, many or the class of an expanded clone; other rows omit it.

CDR3nt: TGTGCCAGCAGCCCGCGGGACAGGGGACACACCATATATTTT
CDR3aa: CASSPRDRGHTIYF
j_gene: TRBJ1-3
v_gene: TRBV3-1/TRBV3-2
d_gene: TRBD1
abundance: NA

CDR3nt: TGTGCCAGCAGCTGGGACACCTATAATTCACCCCTCCACTTT
CDR3aa: CASSWDTYNSPLHF
j_gene: TRBJ1-6
v_gene: TRBV6-5
d_gene: NA
abundance: many

CDR3nt: TGTGCCAGCAGTTACTCGCGGCGAGGCGGGGAGACCCAGTACTTC
CDR3aa: CASSYSRRGGETQYF
j_gene: TRBJ2-5
v_gene: TRBV6-5
d_gene: NA
abundance: once

CDR3nt: TGTGCCAGCAGCTTAGCCGGGACAGCATACGAGCAGTACTTC
CDR3aa: CASSLAGTAYEQYF
j_gene: TRBJ2-7
v_gene: TRBV7-9
d_gene: TRBD1
abundance: NA

CDR3nt: TGTGCCAGCAGCGTTCGAAACCTGGCGCCCGAGGGAGCTTTCTTT
CDR3aa: CASSVRNLAPEGAFF
j_gene: TRBJ1-1
v_gene: TRBV9
d_gene: NA
abundance: NA

CDR3nt: TGTGCCAGCAGGATATCCCTCACCTGGACTTCTTCGTCCCTCAGAGCCAAAAACATTCAGTACTTC
CDR3aa: CASRISLTWTSSSLRAKNIQYF
j_gene: TRBJ2-4
v_gene: TRBV28
d_gene: NA
abundance: once

CDR3nt: TGTGCCAGCAGCCGAGAAACCTACGAGCAGTACTTC
CDR3aa: CASSRETYEQYF
j_gene: TRBJ2-7
v_gene: TRBV11-1
d_gene: NA
abundance: medium-sized

CDR3nt: TGTGCCAGCAGCGTAGAGGCCCGGGAGGGGTACGAGCAGTACTTC
CDR3aa: CASSVEAREGYEQYF
j_gene: TRBJ2-7
v_gene: TRBV9
d_gene: TRBD2
abundance: few

CDR3nt: TGTGCCAGCAGCCAAGTGGGACAGGCCTATGGCTACACCTTC
CDR3aa: CASSQVGQAYGYTF
j_gene: TRBJ1-2
v_gene: TRBV3-1/TRBV3-2
d_gene: TRBD1
abundance: NA

CDR3nt: TGTGCCAGCAGTCGGCAGGTCCAAGAGACCCAGTACTTC
CDR3aa: CASSRQVQETQYF
j_gene: TRBJ2-5
v_gene: TRBV6-4
d_gene: NA
abundance: NA

CDR3nt: TGTGCCAGCAGCCAAGATCGTGACGAGCAGTACTTC
CDR3aa: CASSQDRDEQYF
j_gene: TRBJ2-7
v_gene: TRBV3-1/TRBV3-2
d_gene: NA
abundance: NA

CDR3nt: TGTGCCAGCAGCTCCACCCTAGCGGGCGAACTGTTCTTC
CDR3aa: CASSSTLAGELFF
j_gene: TRBJ2-1
v_gene: TRBV11-3
d_gene: TRBD2
abundance: NA

CDR3nt: TGTGCCAGCACACTAGGAATCGACAATGAGCAGTTCTTC
CDR3aa: CASTLGIDNEQFF
j_gene: TRBJ2-1
v_gene: TRBV2
d_gene: NA
abundance: NA

CDR3nt: TGTGCCATCAGGTCTAGCGACCCATACAATGAGCAGTTCTTC
CDR3aa: CAIRSSDPYNEQFF
j_gene: TRBJ2-1
v_gene: TRBV10-3
d_gene: NA
abundance: NA

CDR3nt: TGCAGTGCTAGTGGGACTAGCAGTCGCTCCTACAATGAGCAGTTCTTC
CDR3aa: CSASGTSSRSYNEQFF
j_gene: TRBJ2-1
v_gene: TRBV20-1
d_gene: TRBD2
abundance: NA

CDR3nt: TGTGCCACCTCCCGAGACAGCTCCTACGAGCAGTACTTC
CDR3aa: CATSRDSSYEQYF
j_gene: TRBJ2-7
v_gene: TRBV19
d_gene: NA
abundance: NA

CDR3nt: TGTGCCAGCAAACCACAGGGTTTGAACACTGAAGCTTTCTTT
CDR3aa: CASKPQGLNTEAFF
j_gene: TRBJ1-1
v_gene: TRBV7-6
d_gene: NA
abundance: NA

CDR3nt: TGTGCCACCAGTAGGGGGGGACAGGCGAACACCGGGGAGCTGTTTTTT
CDR3aa: CATSRGGQANTGELFF
j_gene: TRBJ2-2
v_gene: TRBV15
d_gene: NA
abundance: NA

CDR3nt: TGTGCCAGCAGCTTGAGTCAGGGGAACTATGGCTACACCTTC
CDR3aa: CASSLSQGNYGYTF
j_gene: TRBJ1-2
v_gene: TRBV7-9
d_gene: NA
abundance: few

CDR3nt: TGTGCCAGCAGCTTGGGTCGTGCCTACGAGCAGTACTTC
CDR3aa: CASSLGRAYEQYF
j_gene: TRBJ2-7
v_gene: TRBV5-8
d_gene: NA
abundance: NA

CDR3nt: TGTGCCAGCAGCTTAGCGCCCCCAGGCCTTAATGAAAAACTGTTTTTT
CDR3aa: CASSLAPPGLNEKLFF
j_gene: TRBJ1-4
v_gene: TRBV7-2
d_gene: NA
abundance: NA

CDR3nt: TGTGCCAGCAGCTTAGCTCGGGAGGCGTCCTACGAGCAGTACTTC
CDR3aa: CASSLAREASYEQYF
j_gene: TRBJ2-7
v_gene: TRBV7-8
d_gene: TRBD2
abundance: NA

CDR3nt: TGTGCCAGCAGCCGGACTAGCGGGACGAGGAGCTCCTACGAGCAGTACTTC
CDR3aa: CASSRTSGTRSSYEQYF
j_gene: TRBJ2-7
v_gene: TRBV7-8
d_gene: TRBD2
abundance: NA

CDR3nt: TGTGCCAGCAGTAAAAGACAGGGAGTGAACACTGAAGCTTTCTTT
CDR3aa: CASSKRQGVNTEAFF
j_gene: TRBJ1-1
v_gene: TRBV27
d_gene: TRBD1
abundance: NA

CDR3nt: TGTGCCAGCTTCCCAGGTCGGGGTGGCACAGATACGCAGTATTTT
CDR3aa: CASFPGRGGTDTQYF
j_gene: TRBJ2-3
v_gene: TRBV7-6
d_gene: NA
abundance: NA

CDR3nt: TGTGCCAGCAGCTTTACCGGGACTAGCGGGAGTGGGTCCTACGAGCAGTACTTC
CDR3aa: CASSFTGTSGSGSYEQYF
j_gene: TRBJ2-7
v_gene: TRBV7-2
d_gene: TRBD2
abundance: NA

CDR3nt: TGTGCCAGCAGCTTAAGTTTAGAGCCTGAAGCTTTCTTT
CDR3aa: CASSLSLEPEAFF
j_gene: TRBJ1-1
v_gene: TRBV7-9
d_gene: NA
abundance: few